This TCR beta chain was sequenced during a study of blood T cell repertoires in COVID-19. The data were produced by immunoSEQ multiplex PCR, yet TCRdb's version contains in-frame clones alone and is incomplete. The sample records almost 70,000 clones, roughly nine tenths being singletons. The CDR3 is made up of 15 amino acids. Per germline, CDR1 SGDLS and CDR2 YYNGEE. V was clipped by 0 bases and J by 7 bases; unmatched bases: 2. The TCR originated in a woman between 50 and 59 years old with active COVID-19. Sequenced sample: peripheral blood. The chain couples TRBV9 to TRBJ2-1; 12 nucleotides align to TRBD2. CDR3 bases: TGTGCCAGCAGCGTAGCTAGCGGGGGGGGTAATGAGCAGTTCTTC. Amino acids: CASSVASGGGNEQFF.